This T cell receptor (beta chain) was sequenced for a study of T cells in Graves' hyperthyroidism and ophthalmopathy. In the study overall: Peripheral blood specimens were obtained at initial diagnosis, prior to any treatment.

Any symptoms of ophthalmopathy came after the first hyperthyroidism diagnosis, from which the blood sample dates. Researchers amplified the TCR beta CDR3 regions from RNA transcripts. Initially, a first-round RT-PCR of the TCR CDR3 employed the HTBI primer set. MiXCR, run by TCRdb on the multiplex PCR reads, gives a single entry per CDR3 protein. The sample shows fewer than 350,000 distinct CDR3 sequences, approximately 14% of them seen only once. This clonotype was seen ten or more times. This TCR derives from a woman in her fifties or sixties with Graves' hyperthyroidism that later progressed to Graves' ophthalmopathy. The source material was blood.

DNA for the CDR3: TGTGCCAGCAGCTTAGAGTCGGAGCTCAACGAGCAGTACTTC. Its translation: CASSLESELNEQYF. The gene calls are TRBV7-9 and TRBJ2-7; D is unclear. V dropped 1 base and J dropped 5 bases, with 12 bases sitting between them. CDR3 size: 14 residues. The germline V gene has CDR1 SEHNR and CDR2 FQNEAQ (reference sequence).